This T cell receptor beta chain was identified during a study of cytomegalovirus exposure and HLA in healthy donors. The primer mix had 60 Vbeta and 13 Jbeta primers. Generated by immunoSEQ multiplex PCR, the TCRdb table keeps only in-frame clones and is missing some. The sample records 150,000 to 200,000 clones, about four fifths being singletons. As regards this clone: Antigen specificity is unknown.

Study outcomes and limitations: A prior analysis recorded that most TCR beta V segments were productive about 87% or about 30% of the time. Common viral pathogens seemed, in a later analysis, to connect with several of the most significant clusters. A later analysis reportedly found that, within productive TCRs, an Asian-associated ancestry cluster had fewer N-insertions than the mean observed across the roughly 730 donors.

CDR3 length: 14 amino acids. Germline V gives CDR1 SGHRS, CDR2 YFSETQ. With 4 bases removed from V and 6 bases from J, the gap between germline ends came to 16 bases. The sequence was collected from a man younger than 40 in good health and CMV-seropositive. This sequence joins TRBV5-1 and TRBJ1-2, with D maybe TRBD1 (5 bases). The sample comprised PBMCs. The CDR3 loop is CASSPDSQEDGYTF. The CDR3 DNA reads as TGCGCCAGCAGCCCCGACAGTCAAGAAGATGGCTACACCTTC. Full variable domain (missing parts from reference TRBV5-1 and TRBJ1-2): KAGVTQTPRYLIKTRGQQVTLSCSPISGHRSVSWYQQTPGQGLQFLFEYFSETQRNKGNFPGRFSGRQFSNSRSEMNVSTLELGDSALYLCASSPDSQEDGYTFGSGTRLTVV.